This T cell receptor (beta chain) comes out of a study of cytomegalovirus exposure and HLA in healthy donors. Broader study findings: Solely CMV serostatus was available to characterize immune exposure.

The junction had 7 bases not matched to a gene; V was cut back by 3 bases and J by 3 bases. CDR3 length: 15 residues. Germline lookup yields CDR1 SGHKS and CDR2 YYEKEE (reference sequence). On this clone itself: Its antigen is undetermined.

The PCR made use of 60 Vbeta and 13 Jbeta primers. The protocol was immunoSEQ multiplex PCR, while the TCRdb copy is restricted to in-frame clones and leaves out a portion. The sample data list under 95,000 clones. The source is a man aged 50-60 years in good health and CMV-seronegative. The material sequenced was PBMCs. V is TRBV5-5 and J is TRBJ2-7; 9 bases agree with TRBD1. The DNA for the CDR3 is TGTGCCAGCAGCTGGGGGACAGGGAGAAGCTACGAGCAGTACTTC. Encoded protein: CASSWGTGRSYEQYF.